The clone carrying this T cell receptor beta chain was seen a handful of times. Antigen unknown. These data come from a study of T cell repertoires in cytomegalovirus infection. Overall study context: In the study, CMV epitopes included recently identified HLA-C-restricted and well-studied HLA-B-restricted ones. The study, taken as a whole, reports: Totalled public TCR beta family frequency picked out people who carried CMV plus the relevant HLA.

The CDR3 has 15 amino acids. Trimming shortened V by 4 bases and J by 5 bases, and 17 bases separated the two germline ends. The germline V gene encodes CDR1 LGHNA and CDR2 YSLEER. A single record per CDR3 protein comes from TCRdb applying MiXCR to the reads. The sample records some 900,000 distinct CDR3 sequences, 30% to 35% being singletons. The chain is built from TRBV4-3 and TRBJ1-1; maybe TRBD1 (6 bases). This TCR was sampled from a human donor in good health (CMV status not recorded). Some clones in this sample may be carry-over from other donors' samples. Sequences were derived from cultured CD8+ T cells from PBMCs, sampled from culture after CMV antigen stimulation. CDR3 sequence reads: CASSLQAGGGTEAFF. For the CDR3, the DNA is TGCGCCAGCAGCCTACAGGCGGGGGGCGGGACTGAAGCTTTCTTT.